Here is one TCR beta chain with its context. Its antigen is not identified. The junction had 10 bases not matched to a gene; V was cut back by 0 bases and J by 12 bases. The CDR3 sequence is 15 residues long. The germline V gene encodes CDR1 MNHEY and CDR2 SVGAGI. This table comes from immunoSEQ multiplex PCR, and its TCRdb copy is limited to in-frame clones, with some not included. The table shows more than 95,000 clones, with approximately 94% occurring only once. These data come from a study of cytomegalovirus exposure and HLA in healthy donors. Study observations and caveats: According to the study, roughly 160 TCR beta chains were cytomegalovirus-associated.

The sequence derives from a man aged 18-30 years in good health and CMV-seronegative. The chain couples TRBV6-5 to TRBJ2-1; 8 bases match TRBD2. The sequencing input was PBMCs. CDR3 nucleotides: TGTGCCAGCAGTTACTCGGATGTTAGCGGGAAGATGCAGTTCTTC. It translates to CASSYSDVSGKMQFF.